A single sample is the source of the 21 T cell receptor beta chains below, sequenced in a study of blood T cell repertoires in COVID-19. Repertoires were generated with immunoSEQ multiplex PCR, while TCRdb's copy carries only in-frame clones and drops some. The sample carries about 160,000 clones, about 93% recorded once. The sequenced sample consisted of peripheral blood. These receptors all come from a woman between 50 and 59 years old with acute or convalescent COVID-19.

This sequence joins TRBV5-1 and TRBJ2-1, with TRBD2 matching over 8 bases. J was trimmed by 6 bases and V by 6 bases; bases with no gene match: 11. The CDR3 has 15 residues. The germline V gene encodes CDR1 SGHRS and CDR2 YFSETQ. CDR3 nucleotides: TGCGCCAGCACAGAAATCGGGGGGGGCCCCAATGAGCAGTTCTTC. Its translation is CASTEIGGGPNEQFF.

The rearrangement links TRBV19 to TRBJ2-1; D may be TRBD2 (5 bases). The CDR3 extends over 14 amino acids. Germline CDR1 reads LNHDA; CDR2 reads SQIVND (reference sequence). V was clipped by 6 bases and J by 8 bases, with 17 bases between them. CDR3 nucleotides: TGTGCCAGTAGATCGGTGGCCCCTAGCCATGAGCAGTTCTTC. Translation gives CASRSVAPSHEQFF.

The chain is built from TRBV21-1 and TRBJ2-5; the table gives TRBD2 as D, unverified against the DNA. TRBV21-1 is a documented pseudogene. The CDR3 runs to 16 residues. Written as DNA, the CDR3 is TGTGCCAGCAGCACCGATAGCGGGGGATTTTTAGAGACCCAGTACTTC. This sequence encodes CASSTDSGGFLETQYF.

The CDR3 DNA follows: TGTGCCAGCAGGCGGGAGACCCAGTACTTC. This sequence encodes CASRRETQYF. V usage is TRBV28 and J usage is TRBJ2-5; D remains ambiguous. Germline V gene sequence: CDR1 MDHEN, CDR2 SYDVKM. Trimming removed 6 bases from V and 5 bases from J, with 4 bases in between. There are 10 residues in the CDR3.

The chain is built from TRBV9 and TRBJ1-6; no firm D call. The V gene's germline CDR1 is SGDLS and CDR2 YYNGEE. The CDR3 is 14 residues long. V was pared by 0 bases and J by 5 bases, with 6 bases between. CDR3 protein: CASSVGQDNSPLHF. Here the CDR3 DNA reads TGTGCCAGCAGCGTAGGGCAGGATAATTCACCCCTCCACTTT.

This clone was observed a handful of times. The chain employs TRBV29-1 and TRBJ2-3, with 13 positions matching TRBD2. J lost 1 base, V lost 7 bases, and 8 bases had no gene match. Germline CDR1 is SQVTM and CDR2 is ANQGSEA. CDR3 length: 16 residues. CDR3 coding DNA: TGCAGCGCCGGGACTAGCGGGATAGGCGGCACAGATACGCAGTATTTT. Its protein is CSAGTSGIGGTDTQYF.

The chain uses TRBV5-1 and TRBJ1-4; D is uncertain. Trimming removed 2 bases from V and 7 bases from J, with 18 bases in between. Germline-derived CDR1 and CDR2 are SGHRS and YFSETQ. The CDR3 is made up of 16 amino acids. The CDR3 reads CASSFNAPGSGEKLFF. CDR3 nucleotides: TGCGCCAGCAGCTTTAATGCCCCCGGGTCTGGTGAAAAACTGTTTTTT.

This chain links TRBV6-5 with TRBJ1-5, with D unresolved. The CDR3 sequence is 14 residues long. Germline CDR1 and CDR2: MNHEY and SVGAGI. Trimming cost V 0 bases and J 5 bases, with 8 bases left between them. Written as DNA, the CDR3 is TGTGCCAGCAGTTACTCGTTGGGAGATCAGCCCCAGCATTTT. It codes for CASSYSLGDQPQHF.

The chain recombines TRBV5-1 with TRBJ2-1, with D possibly matching TRBD2 (5 bases). Trimming cost V 4 bases and J 5 bases, with 19 bases left between them. CDR3 length: 16 amino acids. CDR1 is SGHRS, CDR2 YFSETQ, per germline. CDR3 sequence reads: CASSLGIVATHNEQFF. The CDR3 bases are TGCGCCAGCAGCCTCGGGATCGTAGCAACCCACAATGAGCAGTTCTTC.

This clone was observed a single time. The chain couples TRBV7-3 to TRBJ1-2; TRBD1 matches at 7 bases. J was trimmed by 3 bases and V by 2 bases; bases with no gene match: 0. CDR1 is SGHTA and CDR2 is FQGTGA in the germline V gene. CDR3 length: 13 amino acids. The CDR3 loop is CASSLGQDYGYTF. CDR3 in DNA: TGTGCCAGCAGCTTAGGACAGGACTATGGCTACACCTTC.

The chain combines TRBV6-5 with TRBJ1-5; D is unclear. The CDR3 is 12 amino acids. V shed 6 bases and J shed 4 bases, with 7 bases lying between them. Germline V gene data show CDR1 as MNHEY and CDR2 as SVGAGI. CDR3 residues: CASRTLNQPQHF. CDR3 DNA: TGTGCCAGCAGGACACTTAATCAGCCCCAGCATTTT.

The genes are TRBV3-1 (or the pseudogene TRBV3-2) and TRBJ2-7, with a tentative D call TRBD1 (6 bases). Deletions cut 4 bases from V and 0 bases from J, with 13 bases between. The germline CDR1 and CDR2 sequences are LGHDT and YNNKEL (reference sequence). The CDR3 is made up of 15 amino acids. The CDR3: CASSPGQGPSYEQYF. The CDR3 coding sequence is TGTGCCAGCAGCCCCGGGCAGGGGCCCTCCTACGAGCAGTACTTC.

The V gene is TRBV28, the J gene TRBJ2-3, with TRBD2 matching 9 bases. The germline V gene has CDR1 MDHEN and CDR2 SYDVKM. J gave up 4 bases and V 6 bases, and 11 bases lay outside the gene matches. The CDR3 runs 16 residues. The CDR3 DNA is TGTGCCAGCAGCGGAAGGGCGGGAGGGGTATCAGATACGCAGTATTTT. Amino acids: CASSGRAGGVSDTQYF.

The rearrangement links TRBV3-1 (or the pseudogene TRBV3-2) to TRBJ2-1; perhaps TRBD1 as D (7 bases). Germline lookup yields CDR1 LGHDT and CDR2 YNNKEL (reference sequence). The CDR3 spans 15 residues. Trimming pared 4 bases from V and 13 bases from J, leaving 23 bases between. CDR3: CASSPPGAMGTAQFF. The CDR3 coding sequence is TGTGCCAGCAGCCCTCCGGGGGCGATGGGGACAGCTCAGTTCTTC.

Only one count was recorded for this clone. CDR3 coding DNA: TGTGCCAGCTCATACAGGGGGCAGACCGGGGAGCTGTTTTTT. Translated: CASSYRGQTGELFF. The chain employs TRBV18 and TRBJ2-2; 9 bases fit TRBD1. The germline V gene has CDR1 KGHSH and CDR2 LQKENI. The CDR3 length is 14 residues. J gave up 5 bases and V 5 bases, and 3 bases lay outside the gene matches.

This sequence joins TRBV5-4 and TRBJ1-3; tentative D call: TRBD1 (6 bases). The CDR3 totals 15 residues. V was cut by 4 bases and J by 8 bases, with 19 bases left in between. From germline, CDR1 is SGHNT and CDR2 YYREEE (reference sequence). CDR3 sequence (DNA): TGTGCCAGCAGCCCATATCGCGACAGGTCGGACACCATATATTTT. Its translation: CASSPYRDRSDTIYF.

The genes are TRBV4-3 and TRBJ1-1, with no clear D. V lost 0 bases and J lost 0, with 8 bases in between. This CDR3 has 15 residues. Germline V gene data show CDR1 as LGHNA and CDR2 as YSLEER. The DNA of the CDR3 is TGCGCCAGCAGCCAAGATGGAGGGTTGAACACTGAAGCTTTCTTT. This encodes CASSQDGGLNTEAFF.

The chain couples TRBV10-3 to TRBJ2-5; tentatively, D is TRBD1 (6 bases). The length of the CDR3 is 13 residues. The V end lost 2 bases, the J end lost 7 bases, and 11 bases lay between the germline ends. The germline V gene encodes CDR1 ENHRY and CDR2 SYGVKD. This CDR3 is CAISEQGPGTQYF. The CDR3 nucleotides read TGTGCCATCAGTGAGCAGGGGCCGGGGACCCAGTACTTC.

This sequence joins TRBV30 and TRBJ1-3; D is possibly TRBD1 (5 bases). The CDR3 covers 13 residues. V was clipped by 5 bases and J by 4 bases, with 12 bases between them. Germline lookup yields CDR1 GTSNPN and CDR2 SVGIG (reference sequence). The DNA of the CDR3 is TGTGCCTGGTTGGGCAGGGCGGGAAACACCATATATTTT. Translating gives CAWLGRAGNTIYF.

The V gene is TRBV2, the J gene TRBJ2-7; 8 nucleotides line up with TRBD2. V gave up 4 bases and J gave up 6 bases; unmatched junction bases: 5. Germline V gene sequence: CDR1 SNHLY, CDR2 FYNNEI. The CDR3 has 13 amino acids. CDR3 sequence reads: CASSVKLAAEQYF. In nucleotides, the CDR3 is TGTGCCAGCAGTGTAAAACTAGCGGCCGAGCAGTACTTC.

V gene TRBV4-3 combines with J gene TRBJ2-1, with 12 bases lining up with TRBD2. J gave up 6 bases and V 3 bases, and 3 bases lay outside the gene matches. This CDR3 spans 15 amino acids. Germline CDR1 reads LGHNA; CDR2 reads YSLEER. The DNA of the CDR3 is TGCGCCAGCAGCCACTCTAGCGGGAGGGCCAATGAGCAGTTCTTC. It yields the protein CASSHSSGRANEQFF.